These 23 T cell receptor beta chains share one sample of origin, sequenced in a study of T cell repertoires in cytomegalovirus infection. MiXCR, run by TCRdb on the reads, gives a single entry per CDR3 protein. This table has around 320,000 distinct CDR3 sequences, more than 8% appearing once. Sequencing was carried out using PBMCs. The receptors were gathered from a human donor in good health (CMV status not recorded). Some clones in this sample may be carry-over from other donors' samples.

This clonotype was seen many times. The CDR3 reads CASSPRRRAGTGELFF. CDR3 sequence (DNA): TGTGCCAGCAGCCCCCGACGGAGGGCGGGCACCGGGGAGCTGTTTTTT. The chain carries TRBV7-2 and TRBJ2-2; D is perhaps TRBD2 (6 bases). Deletions cut 5 bases from V and 4 bases from J, with 17 bases between. The germline gives CDR1 SGHTA, CDR2 FQGNSA. The CDR3 has 16 residues.

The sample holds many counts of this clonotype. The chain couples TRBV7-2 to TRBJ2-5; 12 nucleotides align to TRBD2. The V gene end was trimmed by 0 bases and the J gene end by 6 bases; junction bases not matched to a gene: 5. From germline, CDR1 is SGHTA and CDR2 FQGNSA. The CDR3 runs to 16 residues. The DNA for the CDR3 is TGTGCCAGCAGCTTAGCGCTTCTAGCGGGAGGGAAGACCCAGTACTTC. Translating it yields CASSLALLAGGKTQYF.

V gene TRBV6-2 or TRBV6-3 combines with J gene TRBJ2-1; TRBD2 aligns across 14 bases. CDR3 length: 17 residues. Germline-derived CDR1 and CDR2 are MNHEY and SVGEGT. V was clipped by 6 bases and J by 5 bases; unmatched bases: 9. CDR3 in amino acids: CASSRRLAGGLNNEQFF. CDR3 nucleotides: TGTGCCAGCAGCCGAAGACTAGCGGGAGGGCTCAACAATGAGCAGTTCTTC.

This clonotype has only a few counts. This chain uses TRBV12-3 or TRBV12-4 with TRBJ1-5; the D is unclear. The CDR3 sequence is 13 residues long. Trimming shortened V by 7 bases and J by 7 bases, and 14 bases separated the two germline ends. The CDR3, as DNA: TGTGCCAGCACTTCTGGTACAGAGCAGCCCCAGCATTTT. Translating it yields CASTSGTEQPQHF.

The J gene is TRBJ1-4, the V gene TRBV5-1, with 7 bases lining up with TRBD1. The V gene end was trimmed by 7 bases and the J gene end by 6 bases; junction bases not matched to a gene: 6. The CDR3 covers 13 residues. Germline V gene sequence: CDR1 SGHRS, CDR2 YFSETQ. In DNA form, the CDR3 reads TGCGCCAGCCACAGGGGAACCGATGAAAAACTGTTTTTT. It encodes CASHRGTDEKLFF. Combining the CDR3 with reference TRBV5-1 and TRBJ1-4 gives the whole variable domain KAGVTQTPRYLIKTRGQQVTLSCSPISGHRSVSWYQQTPGQGLQFLFEYFSETQRNKGNFPGRFSGRQFSNSRSEMNVSTLELGDSALYLCASHRGTDEKLFFGSGTQLSVL.

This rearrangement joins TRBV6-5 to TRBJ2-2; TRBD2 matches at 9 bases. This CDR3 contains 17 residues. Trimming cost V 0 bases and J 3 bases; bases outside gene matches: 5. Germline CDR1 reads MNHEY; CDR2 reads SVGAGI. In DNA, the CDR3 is TGTGCCAGCAGTTACTCGAGGCTAGCGGGATACACCGGGGAGCTGTTTTTT. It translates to CASSYSRLAGYTGELFF.

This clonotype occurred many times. CDR3 protein: CATSRVFGTSGGADTQYF. Here the CDR3 DNA reads TGTGCCACCAGCAGAGTCTTCGGGACTAGCGGGGGGGCAGATACGCAGTATTTT. The V and J genes are TRBV15 and TRBJ2-3, with 16 bases identical to TRBD2. Germline loops: CDR1 LNHNV, CDR2 YYDKDF (reference sequence). J was trimmed by 4 bases and V by 1 base; bases with no gene match: 5. The CDR3 is 18 amino acids. The full variable domain, rest sourced from reference TRBV15 and TRBJ2-3, is DAMVIQNPRYQVTQFGKPVTLSCSQTLNHNVMYWYQQKSSQAPKLLFHYYDKDFNNEADTPDNFQSRRPNTSFCFLDIRSPGLGDTAMYLCATSRVFGTSGGADTQYFGPGTRLTVL.

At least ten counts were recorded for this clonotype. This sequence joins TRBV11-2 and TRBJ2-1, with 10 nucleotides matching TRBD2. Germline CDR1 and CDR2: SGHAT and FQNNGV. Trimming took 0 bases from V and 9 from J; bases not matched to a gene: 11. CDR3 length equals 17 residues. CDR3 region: CASSLDYRLAGVGEQFF. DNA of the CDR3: TGTGCCAGCAGCTTAGATTACCGCCTAGCGGGAGTAGGTGAGCAGTTCTTC. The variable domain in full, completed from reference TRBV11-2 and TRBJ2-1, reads EAGVAQSPRYKIIEKRQSVAFWCNPISGHATLYWYQQILGQGPKLLIQFQNNGVVDDSQLPKDRFSAERLKGVDSTLKIQPAKLEDSAVYLCASSLDYRLAGVGEQFFGPGTRLTVL.

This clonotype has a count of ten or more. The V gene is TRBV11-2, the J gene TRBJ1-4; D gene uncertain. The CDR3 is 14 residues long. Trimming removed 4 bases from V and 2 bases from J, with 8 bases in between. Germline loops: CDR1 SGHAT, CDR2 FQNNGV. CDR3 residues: CASSSYGTNEKLFF. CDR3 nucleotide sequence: TGTGCCAGCAGCTCCTACGGGACTAATGAAAAACTGTTTTTT.

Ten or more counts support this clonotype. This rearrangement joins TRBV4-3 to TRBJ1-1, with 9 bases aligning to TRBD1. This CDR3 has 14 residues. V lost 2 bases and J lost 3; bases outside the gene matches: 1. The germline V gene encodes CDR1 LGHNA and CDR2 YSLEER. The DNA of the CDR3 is TGCGCCAGCAGCCAAAACAGGGGGCACACTGAAGCTTTCTTT. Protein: CASSQNRGHTEAFF.

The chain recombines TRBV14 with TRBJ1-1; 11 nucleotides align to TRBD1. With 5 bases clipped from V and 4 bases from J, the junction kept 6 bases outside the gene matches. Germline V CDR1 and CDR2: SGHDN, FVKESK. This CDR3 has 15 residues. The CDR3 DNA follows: TGTGCCAGCAGCAGGACAGGGGGCGAGAGCACTGAAGCTTTCTTT. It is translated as CASSRTGGESTEAFF.

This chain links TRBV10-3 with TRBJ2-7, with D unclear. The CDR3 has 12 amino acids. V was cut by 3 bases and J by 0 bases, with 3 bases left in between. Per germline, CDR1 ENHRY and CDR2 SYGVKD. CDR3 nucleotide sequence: TGTGCCATCAGTGACACCTCCTACGAGCAGTACTTC. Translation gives CAISDTSYEQYF.

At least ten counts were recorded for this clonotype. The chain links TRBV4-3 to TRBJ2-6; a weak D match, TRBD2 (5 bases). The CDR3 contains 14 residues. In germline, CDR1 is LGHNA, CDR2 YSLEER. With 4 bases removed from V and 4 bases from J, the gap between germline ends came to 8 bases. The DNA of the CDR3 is TGCGCCAGCAGCCGAACGGGGGGGGCCAACGTCCTGACTTTC. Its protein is CASSRTGGANVLTF.

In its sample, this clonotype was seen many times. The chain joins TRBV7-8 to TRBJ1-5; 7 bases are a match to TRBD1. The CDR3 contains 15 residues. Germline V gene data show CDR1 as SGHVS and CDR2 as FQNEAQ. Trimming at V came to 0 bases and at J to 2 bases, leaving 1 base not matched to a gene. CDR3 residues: CASSLAGGGNQPQHF. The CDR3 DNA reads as TGTGCCAGCAGCTTAGCAGGGGGCGGCAATCAGCCCCAGCATTTT.

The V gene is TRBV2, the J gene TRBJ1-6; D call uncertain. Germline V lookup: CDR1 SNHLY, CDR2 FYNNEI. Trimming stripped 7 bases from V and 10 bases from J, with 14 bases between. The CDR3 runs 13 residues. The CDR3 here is CASKRSWSSPLHF. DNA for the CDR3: TGTGCCAGCAAACGGTCGTGGTCCTCACCCCTCCACTTT.

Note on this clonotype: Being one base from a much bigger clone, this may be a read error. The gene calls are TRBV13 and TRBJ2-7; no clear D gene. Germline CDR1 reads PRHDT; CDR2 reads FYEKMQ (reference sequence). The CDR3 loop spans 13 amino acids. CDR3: CASSLEVKGEPYF. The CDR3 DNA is TGTGCCAGCAGCTTAGAAGTGAAAGGCGAGCCGTACTTC.

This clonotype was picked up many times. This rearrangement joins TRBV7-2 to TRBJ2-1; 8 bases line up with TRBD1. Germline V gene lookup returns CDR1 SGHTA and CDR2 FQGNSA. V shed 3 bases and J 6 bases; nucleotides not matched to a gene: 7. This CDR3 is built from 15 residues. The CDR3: CASSFDRGYGNEQFF. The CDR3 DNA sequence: TGTGCCAGCAGCTTTGACAGGGGTTACGGCAATGAGCAGTTCTTC.

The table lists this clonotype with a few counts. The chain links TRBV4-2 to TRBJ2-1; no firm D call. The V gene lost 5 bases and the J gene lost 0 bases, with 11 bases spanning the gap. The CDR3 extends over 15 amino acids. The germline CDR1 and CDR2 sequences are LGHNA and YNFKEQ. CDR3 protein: CASSTNPSSYNEQFF. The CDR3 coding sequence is TGTGCCAGCAGCACTAACCCGAGCTCCTACAATGAGCAGTTCTTC.

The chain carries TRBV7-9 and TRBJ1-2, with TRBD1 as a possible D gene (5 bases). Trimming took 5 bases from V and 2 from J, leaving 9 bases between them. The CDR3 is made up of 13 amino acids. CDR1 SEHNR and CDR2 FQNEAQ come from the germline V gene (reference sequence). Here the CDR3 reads CASSMTENYGYTF. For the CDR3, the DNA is TGTGCCAGCAGCATGACAGAGAACTATGGCTACACCTTC.

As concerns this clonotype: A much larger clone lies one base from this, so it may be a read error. CDR3 in DNA: TGTGCCAGCAGCATGCAGGGGGCATCCGGAAACACCATATATTTT. As protein: CASSMQGASGNTIYF. This chain uses TRBV7-4 with TRBJ1-3, with 8 positions matching TRBD1. CDR1 is SGHVT, CDR2 SQSDAQ, per germline. The CDR3 contains 15 residues. J lost 4 bases, V lost 5 bases, and 7 bases had no gene match.

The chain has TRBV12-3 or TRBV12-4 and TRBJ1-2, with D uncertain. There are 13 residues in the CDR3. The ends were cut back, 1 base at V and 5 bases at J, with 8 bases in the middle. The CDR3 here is CASSLGWMYGYTF. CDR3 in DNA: TGTGCCAGCAGTTTAGGATGGATGTATGGCTACACCTTC.

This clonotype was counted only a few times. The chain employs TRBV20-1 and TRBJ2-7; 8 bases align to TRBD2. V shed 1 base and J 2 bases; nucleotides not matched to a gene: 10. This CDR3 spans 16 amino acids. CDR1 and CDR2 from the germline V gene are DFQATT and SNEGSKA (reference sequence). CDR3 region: CSARGEGAGATYEQYF. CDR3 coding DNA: TGCAGTGCTAGAGGGGAAGGAGCGGGGGCTACCTACGAGCAGTACTTC.

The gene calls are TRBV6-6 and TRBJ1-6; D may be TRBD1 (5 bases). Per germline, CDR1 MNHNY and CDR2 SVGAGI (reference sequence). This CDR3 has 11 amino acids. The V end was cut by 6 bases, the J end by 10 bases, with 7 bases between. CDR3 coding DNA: TGTGCCAGCAGCCCAGGGTCACCCCTCCACTTT. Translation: CASSPGSPLHF.